The sequence of this TCR beta chain was determined in a study of T cells expressing NK-cell markers. Per germline, CDR1 ENHRY and CDR2 SYGVKD. CDR3 length equals 13 residues. TCRdb reanalyzed the 5' RACE reads, giving one entry per CDR3 protein sequence and no DNA. Its listing shows about 460,000 distinct CDR3 sequences. The specimen sequenced was blood T cells: a sorted CD56 or NKG2C T cell subset, CD4+ or CD8+ T cells, or bulk PBMC T cells (not recorded which). This chain connects TRBV10-3 to TRBJ2-7; TCRdb's D call, TRBD1, is unchecked because there is no DNA. The receptor was isolated from a woman between 50 and 59 years old in good health. This CDR3 is CAITYRVGHEQYF.